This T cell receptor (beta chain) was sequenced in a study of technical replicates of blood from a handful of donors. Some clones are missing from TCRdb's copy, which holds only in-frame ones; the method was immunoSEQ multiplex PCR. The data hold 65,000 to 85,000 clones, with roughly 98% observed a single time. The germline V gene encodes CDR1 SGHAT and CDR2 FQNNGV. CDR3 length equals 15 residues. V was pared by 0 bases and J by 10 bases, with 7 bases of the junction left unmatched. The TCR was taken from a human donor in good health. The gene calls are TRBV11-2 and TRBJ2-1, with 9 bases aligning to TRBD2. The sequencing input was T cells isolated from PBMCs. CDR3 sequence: CASSLERGRASEQFF. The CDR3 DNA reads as TGTGCCAGCAGCTTAGAGCGCGGGAGGGCCTCGGAGCAGTTCTTC. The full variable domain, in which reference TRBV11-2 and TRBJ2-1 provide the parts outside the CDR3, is EAGVAQSPRYKIIEKRQSVAFWCNPISGHATLYWYQQILGQGPKLLIQFQNNGVVDDSQLPKDRFSAERLKGVDSTLKIQPAKLEDSAVYLCASSLERGRASEQFFGPGTRLTVL.